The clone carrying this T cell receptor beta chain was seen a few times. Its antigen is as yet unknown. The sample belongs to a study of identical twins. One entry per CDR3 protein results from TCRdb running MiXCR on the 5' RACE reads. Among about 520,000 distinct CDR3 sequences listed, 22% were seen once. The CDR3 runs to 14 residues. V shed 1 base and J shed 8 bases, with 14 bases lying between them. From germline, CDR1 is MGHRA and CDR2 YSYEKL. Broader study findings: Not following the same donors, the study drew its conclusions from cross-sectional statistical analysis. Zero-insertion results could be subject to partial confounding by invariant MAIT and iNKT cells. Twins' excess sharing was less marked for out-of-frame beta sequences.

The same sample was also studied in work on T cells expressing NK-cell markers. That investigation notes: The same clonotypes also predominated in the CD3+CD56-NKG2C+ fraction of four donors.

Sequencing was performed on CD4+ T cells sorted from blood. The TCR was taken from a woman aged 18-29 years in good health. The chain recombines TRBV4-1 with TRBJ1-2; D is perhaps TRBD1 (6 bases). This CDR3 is CASSQAGQPLGYTF. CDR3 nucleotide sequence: TGCGCCAGCAGCCAAGCCGGACAGCCCTTAGGCTACACCTTC.